This section outlines one T cell receptor (beta chain) sequence together with its context. Its specificity is unknown. Assay used: immunoSEQ multiplex PCR; TCRdb lists only in-frame clones, some missing. The sample lists approximately 35,000 clones, around 80% seen once, with roughly 10% in the top ten. This record belongs to a study of OX40 agonist ivuxolimab in advanced cancers. Study-wide points: On average, CD8+ T cells showed a greater number of expanded clones than CD4+. Patients with a partial response at 0.1-3.0 mg/kg had among the lowest clonal expansion. Certain nonresponding patients likewise had low normalized T-cell clonal expansion.

V shed 7 bases and J 7 bases; nucleotides not matched to a gene: 11. This CDR3 contains 15 residues. Germline V gives CDR1 MRHNA, CDR2 SNTAGT. This material consisted of CD4+ or CD8+ T cells sorted from blood, taken in a trial of the OX40 agonist ivuxolimab. V usage is TRBV6-4 and J usage is TRBJ1-1; 11 bases are shared with TRBD1. The source of this sequence is an adult with an advanced solid tumor such as melanoma, head and neck, liver or kidney cancer. In DNA form, the CDR3 reads TGTGCCAGCATGGTTTCGCCGGGACAGGGGGTTGAAGCTTTCTTT. This gives the protein CASMVSPGQGVEAFF.